The T cell receptor beta chain described here comes from a study of beta chain features in type 1 diabetes. Reverse transcription of all isolated RNA meant that expressed TCRB transcripts were sequenced. Libraries were prepared by immunoSEQ multiplex PCR; TCRdb keeps only in-frame clonotypes and omits some of them. The sample records 900,000 or so clones, about a sixth being singletons. V was cut by 0 bases and J by 4 bases, with 19 bases left in between. CDR1 and CDR2 from the germline V gene are LGHNA and YSLEER. This CDR3 has 18 residues. The rearrangement joins TRBV4-3 to TRBJ2-1; tentative D call: TRBD1 (5 bases). This sequence originates from a woman under 30 in good health. Sequences were obtained from naive CD4+ T cells from blood. The CDR3 sequence: CASSQEGPGLGRYNEQFF. CDR3 in DNA: TGCGCCAGCAGCCAAGAAGGACCTGGTCTGGGGCGTTACAATGAGCAGTTCTTC.